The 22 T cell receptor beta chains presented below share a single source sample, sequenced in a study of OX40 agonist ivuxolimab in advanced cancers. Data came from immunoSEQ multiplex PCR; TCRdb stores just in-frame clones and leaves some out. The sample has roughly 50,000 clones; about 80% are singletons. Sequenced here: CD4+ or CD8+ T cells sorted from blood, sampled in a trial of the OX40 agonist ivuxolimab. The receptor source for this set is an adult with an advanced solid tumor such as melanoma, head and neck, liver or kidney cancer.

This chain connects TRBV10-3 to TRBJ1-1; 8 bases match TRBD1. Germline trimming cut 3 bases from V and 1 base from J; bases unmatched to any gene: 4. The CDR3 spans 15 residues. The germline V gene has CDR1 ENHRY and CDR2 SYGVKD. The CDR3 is CAISDPGTGNTEAFF. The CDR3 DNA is TGTGCCATCAGTGACCCGGGGACAGGGAACACTGAAGCTTTCTTT.

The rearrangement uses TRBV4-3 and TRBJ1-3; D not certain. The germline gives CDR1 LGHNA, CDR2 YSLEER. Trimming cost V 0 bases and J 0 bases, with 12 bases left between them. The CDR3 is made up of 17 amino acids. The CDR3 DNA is TGCGCCAGCAGCCAAGAGGCCCAGACGGTCTCTGGAAACACCATATATTTT. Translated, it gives CASSQEAQTVSGNTIYF.

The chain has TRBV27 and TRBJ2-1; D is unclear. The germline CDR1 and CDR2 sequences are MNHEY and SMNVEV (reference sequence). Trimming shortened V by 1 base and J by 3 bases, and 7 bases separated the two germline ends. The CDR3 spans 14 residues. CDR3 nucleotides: TGTGCCAGCAGTTTATGGGCGTTCTACAATGAGCAGTTCTTC. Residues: CASSLWAFYNEQFF.

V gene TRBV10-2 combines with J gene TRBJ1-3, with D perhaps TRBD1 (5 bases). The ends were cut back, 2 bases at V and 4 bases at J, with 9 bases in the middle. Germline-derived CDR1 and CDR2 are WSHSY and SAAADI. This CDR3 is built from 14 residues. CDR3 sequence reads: CASSERGDGNTIYF. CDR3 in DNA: TGCGCCAGCAGTGAGAGAGGGGACGGAAACACCATATATTTT.

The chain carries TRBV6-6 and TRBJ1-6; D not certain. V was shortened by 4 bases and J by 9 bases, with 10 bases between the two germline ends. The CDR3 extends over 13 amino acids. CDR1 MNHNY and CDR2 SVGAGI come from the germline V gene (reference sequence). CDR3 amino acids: CASSLGSSSPLHF. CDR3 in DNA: TGTGCCAGCAGTTTGGGTTCAAGTTCACCCCTCCACTTT.

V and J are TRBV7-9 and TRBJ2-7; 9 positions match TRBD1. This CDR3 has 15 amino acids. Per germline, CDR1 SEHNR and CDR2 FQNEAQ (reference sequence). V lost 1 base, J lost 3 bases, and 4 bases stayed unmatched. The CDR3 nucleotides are TGTGCCAGCAGCTTAGATGGGACAGGGAGCTACGAGCAGTACTTC. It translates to CASSLDGTGSYEQYF.

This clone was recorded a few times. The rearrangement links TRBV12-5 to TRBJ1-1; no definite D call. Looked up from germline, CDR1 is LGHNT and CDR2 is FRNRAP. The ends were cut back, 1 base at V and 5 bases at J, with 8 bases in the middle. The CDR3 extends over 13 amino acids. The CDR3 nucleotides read TGTGCTAGTGGTTTGGGTCTTCGGACTGAAGCTTTCTTT. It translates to CASGLGLRTEAFF.

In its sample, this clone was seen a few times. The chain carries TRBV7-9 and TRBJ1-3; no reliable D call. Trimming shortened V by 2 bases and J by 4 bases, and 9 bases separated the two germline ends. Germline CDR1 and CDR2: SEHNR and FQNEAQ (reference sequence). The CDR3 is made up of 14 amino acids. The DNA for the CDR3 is TGTGCCAGCAGCTTAAACACTATGGGAAACACCATATATTTT. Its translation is CASSLNTMGNTIYF.

As DNA, the CDR3 is TGCGCCAGCAGCTCGTTGACTAGCGGGGGGAATGAGCAGTTCTTC. Its translation is CASSSLTSGGNEQFF. The chain joins TRBV5-1 to TRBJ2-1; 13 nucleotides match TRBD2. CDR3 size: 15 residues. CDR1 is SGHRS and CDR2 is YFSETQ in the germline V gene. The V and J ends lost 3 bases and 7 bases, in that order; junction bases with no gene match: 4.

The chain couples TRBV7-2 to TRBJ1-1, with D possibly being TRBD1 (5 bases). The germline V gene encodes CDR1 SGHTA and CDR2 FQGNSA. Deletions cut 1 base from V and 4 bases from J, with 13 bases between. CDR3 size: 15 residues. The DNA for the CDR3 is TGTGCCAGCAGCTTAGAACCCGGGGCGCCCACTGAAGCTTTCTTT. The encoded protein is CASSLEPGAPTEAFF.

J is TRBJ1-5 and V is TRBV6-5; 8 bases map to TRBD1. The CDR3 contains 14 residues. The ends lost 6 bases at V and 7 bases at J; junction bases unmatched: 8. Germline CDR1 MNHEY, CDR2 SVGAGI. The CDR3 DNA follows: TGTGCCAGCAGCCGTTGGACAGGGAACCAGCCCCAGCATTTT. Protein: CASSRWTGNQPQHF.

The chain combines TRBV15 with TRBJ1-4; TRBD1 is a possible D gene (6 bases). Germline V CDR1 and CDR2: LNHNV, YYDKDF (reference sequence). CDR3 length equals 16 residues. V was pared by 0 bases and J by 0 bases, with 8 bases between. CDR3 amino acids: CATSRDRGTTNEKLFF. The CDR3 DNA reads TGTGCCACCAGCAGAGATAGGGGGACAACTAATGAAAAACTGTTTTTT. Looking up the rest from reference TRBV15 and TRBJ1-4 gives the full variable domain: DAMVIQNPRYQVTQFGKPVTLSCSQTLNHNVMYWYQQKSSQAPKLLFHYYDKDFNNEADTPDNFQSRRPNTSFCFLDIRSPGLGDTAMYLCATSRDRGTTNEKLFFGSGTQLSVL.

CDR3 amino acids: CASSRLRDSGNTIYF. CDR3 DNA: TGTGCCAGCAGCCGACTCCGGGACTCTGGAAACACCATATATTTT. The chain links TRBV27 to TRBJ1-3; D unclear. The CDR3 consists of 15 residues. Germline CDR1 and CDR2: MNHEY and SMNVEV (reference sequence). Trimming stripped 6 bases from V and 0 bases from J, with 12 bases between.

The DNA for the CDR3 is TGCAGTGTTAGGCCGGCTGGGGCCAACGTCCTGACTTTC. Amino acid sequence: CSVRPAGANVLTF. The V and J genes are TRBV29-1 and TRBJ2-6; D is unresolved. The CDR3 extends over 13 amino acids. Germline V gene sequence: CDR1 SQVTM, CDR2 ANQGSEA.

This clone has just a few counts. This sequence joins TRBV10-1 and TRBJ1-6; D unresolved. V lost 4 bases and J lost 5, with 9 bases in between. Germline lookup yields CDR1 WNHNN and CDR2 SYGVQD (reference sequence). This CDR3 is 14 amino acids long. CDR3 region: CASSVGQNNSPLHF. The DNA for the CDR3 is TGCGCCAGCAGTGTCGGGCAAAATAATTCACCCCTCCACTTT.

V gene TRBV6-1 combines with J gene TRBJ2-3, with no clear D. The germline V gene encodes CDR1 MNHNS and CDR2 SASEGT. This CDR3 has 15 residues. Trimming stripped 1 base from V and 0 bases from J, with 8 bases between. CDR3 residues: CASSEVAYSTDTQYF. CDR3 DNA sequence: TGTGCCAGCAGTGAAGTGGCGTATAGCACAGATACGCAGTATTTT.

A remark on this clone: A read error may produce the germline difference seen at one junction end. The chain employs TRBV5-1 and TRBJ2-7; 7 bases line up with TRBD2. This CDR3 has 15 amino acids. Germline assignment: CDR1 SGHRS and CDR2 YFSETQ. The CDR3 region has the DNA TGTGCCAGCAGCTTGGAAACGTACCGGGAGGAAGAGCAGTACTTC. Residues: CASSLETYREEEQYF.

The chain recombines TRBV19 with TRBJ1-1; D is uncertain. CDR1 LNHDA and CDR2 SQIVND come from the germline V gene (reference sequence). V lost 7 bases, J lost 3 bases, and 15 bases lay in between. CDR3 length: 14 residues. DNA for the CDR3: TGTGCCAGTAAGTTGAGTGGGGAGCACACTGAAGCTTTCTTT. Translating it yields CASKLSGEHTEAFF.

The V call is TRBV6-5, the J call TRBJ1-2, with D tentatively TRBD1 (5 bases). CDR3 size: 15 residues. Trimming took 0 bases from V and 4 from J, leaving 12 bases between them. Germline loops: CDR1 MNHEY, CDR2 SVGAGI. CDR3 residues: CASSYSRGGAYGYTF. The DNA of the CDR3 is TGTGCCAGCAGTTACTCGAGGGGAGGGGCCTATGGCTACACCTTC.

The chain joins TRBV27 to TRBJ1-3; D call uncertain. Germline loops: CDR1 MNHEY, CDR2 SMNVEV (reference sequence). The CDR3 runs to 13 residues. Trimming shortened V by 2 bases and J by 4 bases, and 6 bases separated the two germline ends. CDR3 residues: CASSLRSGNTIYF. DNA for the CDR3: TGTGCCAGCAGTTTAAGGTCCGGAAACACCATATATTTT.

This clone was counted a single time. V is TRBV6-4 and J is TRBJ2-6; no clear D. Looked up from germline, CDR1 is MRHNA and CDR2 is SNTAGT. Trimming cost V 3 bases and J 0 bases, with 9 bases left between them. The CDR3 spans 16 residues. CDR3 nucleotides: TGTGCCAGCAGTGAGAGTCGGTCCTCTGGGGCCAACGTCCTGACTTTC. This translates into CASSESRSSGANVLTF.

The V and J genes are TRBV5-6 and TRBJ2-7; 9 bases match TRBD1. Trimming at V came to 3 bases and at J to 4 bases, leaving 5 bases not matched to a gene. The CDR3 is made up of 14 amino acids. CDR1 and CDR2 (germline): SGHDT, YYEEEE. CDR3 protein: CASSSGTGLYEQYF. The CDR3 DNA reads TGTGCCAGCAGCTCCGGGACAGGGTTATACGAGCAGTACTTC. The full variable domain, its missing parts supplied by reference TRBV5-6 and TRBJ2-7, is DAGVTQSPTHLIKTRGQQVTLRCSPKSGHDTVSWYQQALGQGPQFIFQYYEEEERQRGNFPDRFSGHQFPNYSSELNVNALLLGDSALYLCASSSGTGLYEQYFGPGTRLTVT.